This passage covers 13 T cell receptor beta chains from one sample sequenced in a study of identifying expanded T cells in peripheral blood. Sequencing used immunoSEQ multiplex PCR; TCRdb keeps in-frame clones, though not all of them. In the table there are about 58,000 clones, approximately 89% of which are singletons. The specimen was blood. The receptors were sampled from a person between 18 and 70 years old in good health.

This CDR3 is CASSTIKEGAAEAFF. As DNA, the CDR3 is TGTGCCAGTAGTACCATTAAAGAGGGGGCAGCTGAAGCTTTCTTT. The chain joins TRBV19 to TRBJ1-1, with 7 bases aligning to TRBD1. The CDR3 is 15 residues long. V gave up 4 bases and J gave up 6 bases; unmatched junction bases: 11. Germline CDR1 reads LNHDA; CDR2 reads SQIVND (reference sequence).

The chain carries TRBV29-1 and TRBJ2-5; 8 nucleotides agree with TRBD2. The V segment lost 5 bases and the J segment 4 bases; nucleotides outside the gene matches: 15. Germline CDR1 and CDR2: SQVTM and ANQGSEA. This CDR3 spans 16 amino acids. Written as DNA, the CDR3 is TGCAGCGTTTGGCTCCTAGCGGGTGATGTGGGAGAGACCCAGTACTTC. Translating it yields CSVWLLAGDVGETQYF.

The chain combines TRBV28 with TRBJ2-2, with D tentatively TRBD1 or TRBD2 (5 bases each). The V gene's germline CDR1 is MDHEN and CDR2 SYDVKM. Trimming cost V 2 bases and J 5 bases, with 12 bases left between them. CDR3 length equals 15 residues. CDR3 region: CASSLRGVRTGELFF. The DNA for the CDR3 is TGTGCCAGCAGTTTAAGGGGAGTACGGACCGGGGAGCTGTTTTTT.

This rearrangement joins TRBV7-3 to TRBJ2-2; TRBD2 agrees at 7 bases. Germline V lookup: CDR1 SGHTA, CDR2 FQGTGA. This CDR3 comprises 16 residues. V lost 6 bases to trimming and J lost 0 bases; unmatched junction nucleotides: 7. CDR3 DNA: TGTGCCAGCAGGGATACGGGAGGACCGAACACCGGGGAGCTGTTTTTT. It encodes CASRDTGGPNTGELFF.

The V gene is TRBV27, the J gene TRBJ2-1, with a possible D match to TRBD1 (6 bases). The CDR3 is made up of 16 amino acids. The V and J ends lost 6 bases and 4 bases respectively, with 19 bases between them. Germline loops: CDR1 MNHEY, CDR2 SMNVEV (reference sequence). This chain's CDR3 is CASRGPGTHDYNEQFF. In nucleotides, the CDR3 is TGTGCCAGCAGGGGACCCGGGACACATGATTACAATGAGCAGTTCTTC.

V usage is TRBV5-4 and J usage is TRBJ1-1, with 7 bases aligning to TRBD1. The V and J ends lost 4 bases and 1 base, in that order; junction bases with no gene match: 7. Germline V gene data show CDR1 as SGHNT and CDR2 as YYREEE (reference sequence). The CDR3 length is 15 residues. The CDR3 here is CASSTRRTGNTEAFF. The CDR3 coding sequence is TGTGCCAGCAGCACCCGAAGGACAGGGAACACTGAAGCTTTCTTT. The whole variable domain, remainder taken from reference TRBV5-4 and TRBJ1-1, is ETGVTQSPTHLIKTRGQQVTLRCSSQSGHNTVSWYQQALGQGPQFIFQYYREEENGRGNFPPRFSGLQFPNYSSELNVNALELDDSALYLCASSTRRTGNTEAFFGQGTRLTVV.

V usage is TRBV19 and J usage is TRBJ2-6; D possibly uses TRBD1 or TRBD2 (5 bases each). The CDR3 consists of 15 residues. Trimming removed 1 base from V and 4 bases from J, with 8 bases in between. Germline-derived CDR1 and CDR2 are LNHDA and SQIVND (reference sequence). CDR3 sequence: CASSIGGAGANVLTF. CDR3 nucleotides: TGTGCCAGTAGTATAGGAGGGGCCGGGGCCAACGTCCTGACTTTC.

The chain recombines TRBV5-1 with TRBJ2-7; 8 nucleotides match TRBD1. V gave up 2 bases and J gave up 3 bases; unmatched junction bases: 10. The CDR3 length is 16 residues. The germline CDR1 and CDR2 sequences are SGHRS and YFSETQ. The CDR3 reads CASSFSPGTGYYEQYF. In DNA form, the CDR3 reads TGCGCCAGCAGCTTCTCTCCCGGGACAGGTTACTACGAGCAGTACTTC. Using reference TRBV5-1 and TRBJ2-7 for the parts outside the CDR3, the full variable domain is KAGVTQTPRYLIKTRGQQVTLSCSPISGHRSVSWYQQTPGQGLQFLFEYFSETQRNKGNFPGRFSGRQFSNSRSEMNVSTLELGDSALYLCASSFSPGTGYYEQYFGPGTRLTVT.

V gene TRBV6-5 combines with J gene TRBJ2-7; D may be TRBD2 (6 bases). Trimming removed 5 bases at V and 0 bases at J, with 11 bases between. Germline V CDR1 and CDR2: MNHEY, SVGAGI. The CDR3 length is 14 residues. CDR3 in amino acids: CASSRDGSSYEQYF. The CDR3 DNA is TGTGCCAGCAGTAGGGACGGGAGCTCCTACGAGCAGTACTTC.

This chain links TRBV18 with TRBJ2-5, with D unclear. The CDR3 loop spans 14 amino acids. CDR1 KGHSH and CDR2 LQKENI come from the germline V gene. The ends were cut back, 2 bases at V and 4 bases at J, with 11 bases in the middle. In DNA form, the CDR3 reads TGTGCCAGCTCACCATCTTCCCTACGAGAGACCCAGTACTTC. Translating gives CASSPSSLRETQYF.

The chain carries TRBV5-1 and TRBJ2-1, with 7 bases that match TRBD2. Germline CDR1 and CDR2: SGHRS and YFSETQ. The CDR3 spans 14 residues. Trimming took 0 bases from V and 8 from J; bases not matched to a gene: 5. The CDR3: CASSLVGGSHEQFF. The CDR3 region has the DNA TGCGCCAGCAGCTTGGTGGGCGGGAGCCATGAGCAGTTCTTC.

V gene TRBV6-1 combines with J gene TRBJ2-7; TRBD1 might be the D (5 bases). Germline values: CDR1 MNHNS, CDR2 SASEGT. This CDR3 comprises 15 residues. V shed 7 bases and J shed 4 bases, with 20 bases lying between them. This CDR3 reads CASTPVLTVEYEQYF. In DNA form, the CDR3 reads TGTGCCAGCACCCCAGTTCTGACAGTTGAGTACGAGCAGTACTTC.

This clone has just a few counts. The rearrangement uses TRBV4-1 and TRBJ1-1; TRBD1 might be the D (5 bases). Trimming removed 2 bases at V and 7 bases at J, with 23 bases between. Germline V gene sequence: CDR1 MGHRA, CDR2 YSYEKL. This CDR3 is 17 amino acids long. The CDR3 spells CASSQNSLGGKFSEAFF. CDR3 in DNA: TGCGCCAGCAGCCAAAATAGCTTGGGGGGAAAGTTTAGTGAAGCTTTCTTT.